These T cell receptor beta chains were read from a single sample in a study of T cell changes during pregnancy in multiple sclerosis. Profiled with immunoSEQ multiplex PCR; TCRdb holds only in-frame clones, not every one. The data show over 80,000 clones, over 75% seen once. The sample here was peripheral blood, taken in the second trimester of pregnancy. The receptors were sampled from a female donor in good health, enrolled as a control in a pregnancy study. Both conserved end residues are part of each CDR3. D genes are given only for firm matches. Some rows have no size entry. The others give once, few or many, or a class for an expanded clone.

len	v_gene	j_gene	abundance	d_gene	CDR3aa	CDR3nt
14	TRBV18	TRBJ2-7	-	-	CASSPSRDGYEQYF	TGTGCCAGCTCACCATCGCGGGACGGCTACGAGCAGTACTTC
13	TRBV10-1	TRBJ2-2	-	TRBD1	CASSRTGSGELFF	TGCGCCAGCAGCCGGACAGGGTCCGGGGAGCTGTTTTTT
14	TRBV7-2	TRBJ1-5	-	TRBD1	CASSATGGWQPQHF	TGTGCCAGCAGCGCTACAGGGGGCTGGCAGCCCCAGCATTTT
13	TRBV6-5	TRBJ2-1	-	-	CASLQSSGNEQFF	TGTGCCAGCTTACAGAGCTCCGGCAATGAGCAGTTCTTC
16	TRBV5-8	TRBJ1-5	once	TRBD1	CASSLMTGYSNQPQHF	TGTGCCAGCAGCTTGATGACAGGGTATAGCAATCAGCCCCAGCATTTT
14	TRBV5-1	TRBJ1-2	-	-	CASTRGGQNYGYTF	TGCGCCAGCACGCGAGGGGGTCAGAACTATGGCTACACCTTC
17	TRBV19	TRBJ2-6	-	TRBD2	CASSIRAGDSGANVLTF	TGTGCCAGTAGTATAAGAGCGGGGGACTCTGGGGCCAACGTCCTGACTTTC
14	TRBV6-5	TRBJ2-3	-	-	CASSWRGRGDTQYF	TGTGCCAGCAGTTGGCGGGGCCGCGGAGATACGCAGTATTTT
16	TRBV5-1	TRBJ2-5	-	TRBD1	CASSLRQGPVQETQYF	TGCGCCAGCAGCTTGAGACAGGGCCCCGTACAAGAGACCCAGTACTTC
16	TRBV29-1	TRBJ2-2	-	TRBD2	CSVAGLAGAGTGELFF	TGCAGCGTTGCGGGACTAGCGGGAGCGGGAACCGGGGAGCTGTTTTTT
14	TRBV6-6	TRBJ1-1	-	TRBD1	CASSETGENTEAFF	TGTGCCAGCAGTGAGACAGGGGAGAACACTGAAGCTTTCTTT
13	TRBV19	TRBJ1-2	-	-	CASSIDFFYGYTF	TGTGCCAGTAGTATAGATTTCTTCTATGGCTACACCTTC
15	TRBV7-2	TRBJ1-2	-	-	CASSQTPLDSYGYTF	TGTGCCAGCAGTCAAACACCTCTCGACAGTTATGGCTACACCTTC
13	TRBV5-1	TRBJ1-2	-	-	CASSLTRRDGYTF	TGCGCCAGCAGCTTGACCCGTCGGGATGGCTACACCTTC
15	TRBV14	TRBJ1-2	-	TRBD1	CASSQAPGGFEGYTF	TGTGCCAGCAGCCAGGCCCCAGGGGGCTTTGAAGGCTACACCTTC